This T cell receptor beta chain was retrieved from a study of CD8+ T cells in alopecia areata. Study-level findings and limits: Sequencing of scalp tissue also captures the resident alphabeta T cells of normal skin.

Treatment meaning: oral pan-JAK inhibitor, 5-10 mg twice daily. Researchers picked out CD4+ and CD8+ T cells from PBMCs by sorting. This clone was detected a few times. The antigen remains unidentified. V was pared by 4 bases and J by 8 bases, with 9 bases of the junction left unmatched. The CDR3 has 15 amino acids. Germline V gene data show CDR1 as LNHDA and CDR2 as SQIVND (reference sequence). RNA was extracted and reverse transcribed into cDNA as the sequencing template. Clones were sequenced by immunoSEQ multiplex PCR, and TCRdb holds only the in-frame ones, with some missing. The data contain over 150,000 clones, 60% to 75% of them seen just once; the ten biggest clones take up 14%.

Sequencing was performed on CD4+ T cells sorted from blood, taken at week 24, from a patient treated with tofacitinib. The J gene is TRBJ2-5, the V gene TRBV19; 11 bases are a match to TRBD2. This TCR was recovered from a human donor with alopecia areata. Here the CDR3 DNA reads TGTGCCAGTAGTAGAGGGACTAGCGGAAAAAACACCCAGTACTTC. It translates to CASSRGTSGKNTQYF.